Ten or more counts support the clone carrying this TCR beta chain. Unique molecular identifiers were used to barcode this TCRbeta library. TCRdb independently ran MiXCR on the PCR reads; one entry per CDR3 protein. The sample includes some 200,000 distinct CDR3 sequences, approximately 9.9% of them seen just once. This sample stems from a study of T-cell reconstitution after alpha-beta-depleted transplantation in children. Per the germline V gene, CDR1 is SGHRS and CDR2 is YFSETQ. V lost 3 bases and J lost 9, with 10 bases in between. CDR3 length equals 13 residues. J is TRBJ2-6 and V is TRBV5-1; tentatively, D is TRBD1 or TRBD2 (5 bases each). The TCR originated in a human donor who donated a stem cell graft to a child with SCID. This specimen was PBMCs from the stem cell graft donor, taken from the stem cell graft. The DNA for the CDR3 is TGCGCCAGCAGCTCGGGACCGTTCAACGTCCTGACTTTC. Translating gives CASSSGPFNVLTF.